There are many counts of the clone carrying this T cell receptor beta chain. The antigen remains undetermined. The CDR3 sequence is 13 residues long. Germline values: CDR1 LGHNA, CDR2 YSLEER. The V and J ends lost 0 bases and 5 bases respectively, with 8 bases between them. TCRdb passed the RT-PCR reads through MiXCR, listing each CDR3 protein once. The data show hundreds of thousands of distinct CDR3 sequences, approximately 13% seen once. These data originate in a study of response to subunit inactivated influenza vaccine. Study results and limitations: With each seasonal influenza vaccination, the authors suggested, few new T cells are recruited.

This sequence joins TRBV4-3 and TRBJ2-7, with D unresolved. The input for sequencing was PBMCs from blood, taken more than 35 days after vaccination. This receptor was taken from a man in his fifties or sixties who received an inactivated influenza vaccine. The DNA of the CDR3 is TGCGCCAGCAGCCAAGATCTCCGCGACGAGCAGTACTTC. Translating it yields CASSQDLRDEQYF.